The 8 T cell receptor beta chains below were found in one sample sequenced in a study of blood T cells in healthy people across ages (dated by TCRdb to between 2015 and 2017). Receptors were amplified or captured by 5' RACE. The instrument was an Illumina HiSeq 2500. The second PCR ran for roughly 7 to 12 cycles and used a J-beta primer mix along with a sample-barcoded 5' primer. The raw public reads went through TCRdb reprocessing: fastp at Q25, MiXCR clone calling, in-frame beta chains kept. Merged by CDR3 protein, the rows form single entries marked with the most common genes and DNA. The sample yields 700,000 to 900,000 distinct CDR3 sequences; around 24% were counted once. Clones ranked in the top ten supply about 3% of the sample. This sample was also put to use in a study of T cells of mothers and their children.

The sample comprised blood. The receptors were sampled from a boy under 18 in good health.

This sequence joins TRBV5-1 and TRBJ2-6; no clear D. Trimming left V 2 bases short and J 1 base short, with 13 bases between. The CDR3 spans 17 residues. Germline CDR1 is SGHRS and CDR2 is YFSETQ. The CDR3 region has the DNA TGCGCCAGCAGCTTAAGTGGTCACGCTTCTGGGGCCAACGTCCTGACTTTC. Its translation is CASSLSGHASGANVLTF.

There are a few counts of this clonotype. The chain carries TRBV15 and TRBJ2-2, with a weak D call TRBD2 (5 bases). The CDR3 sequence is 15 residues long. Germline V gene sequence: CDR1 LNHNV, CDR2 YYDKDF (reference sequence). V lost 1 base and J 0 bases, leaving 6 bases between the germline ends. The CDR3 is CATSRGTSNTGELFF. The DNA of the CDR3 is TGTGCCACCAGCAGAGGGACTTCGAACACCGGGGAGCTGTTTTTT.

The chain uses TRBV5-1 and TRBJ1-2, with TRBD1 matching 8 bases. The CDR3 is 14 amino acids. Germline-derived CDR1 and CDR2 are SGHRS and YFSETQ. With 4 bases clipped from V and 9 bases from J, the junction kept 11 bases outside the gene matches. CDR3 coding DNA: TGCGCCAGCAGCCCGGGGGGACAGGAGAATAGCTACACCTTC. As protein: CASSPGGQENSYTF.

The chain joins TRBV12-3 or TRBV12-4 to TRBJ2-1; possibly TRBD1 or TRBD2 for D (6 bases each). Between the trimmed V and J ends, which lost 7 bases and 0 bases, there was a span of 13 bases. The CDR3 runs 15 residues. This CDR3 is CASKRGPSSYNEQFF. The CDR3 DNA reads TGTGCCAGCAAACGGGGGCCCAGCTCCTACAATGAGCAGTTCTTC.

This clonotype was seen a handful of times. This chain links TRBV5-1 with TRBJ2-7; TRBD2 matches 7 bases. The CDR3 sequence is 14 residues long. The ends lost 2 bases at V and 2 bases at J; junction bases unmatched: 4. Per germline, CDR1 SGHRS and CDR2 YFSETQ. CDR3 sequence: CASSFTSDAYEQYF. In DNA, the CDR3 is TGCGCCAGCAGCTTTACTAGCGACGCCTACGAGCAGTACTTC.

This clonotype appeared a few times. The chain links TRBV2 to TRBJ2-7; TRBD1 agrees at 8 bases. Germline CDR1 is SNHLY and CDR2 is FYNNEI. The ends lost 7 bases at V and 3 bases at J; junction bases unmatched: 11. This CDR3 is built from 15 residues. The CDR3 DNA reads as TGTGCCAGCACCACCGCGACAGGGGTTGTCTACGAGCAGTACTTC. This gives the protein CASTTATGVVYEQYF.

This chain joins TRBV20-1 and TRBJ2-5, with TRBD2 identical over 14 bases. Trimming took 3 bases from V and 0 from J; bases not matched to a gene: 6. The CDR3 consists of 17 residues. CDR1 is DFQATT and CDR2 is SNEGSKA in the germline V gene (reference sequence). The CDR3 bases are TGCAGTGCTAGGAATCGGGGACTAGCGGGGGACCAAGAGACCCAGTACTTC. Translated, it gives CSARNRGLAGDQETQYF.

The CDR3 DNA reads as TGTGCCAGCTCCCCCTCAGGGGAGGGTGGCTACACCTTC. As protein: CASSPSGEGGYTF. The chain employs TRBV18 and TRBJ1-2; weak D call: TRBD1 (6 bases). Looked up from germline, CDR1 is KGHSH and CDR2 is LQKENI. CDR3 length: 13 amino acids. Trimming stripped 6 bases from V and 7 bases from J, with 15 bases between. Based on the CDR3 plus reference TRBV18 and TRBJ1-2, the full variable domain is NAGVMQNPRHLVRRRGQEARLRCSPMKGHSHVYWYRQLPEEGLKFMVYLQKENIIDESGMPKERFSAEFPKEGPSILRIQQVVRGDSAAYFCASSPSGEGGYTFGSGTRLTVV.